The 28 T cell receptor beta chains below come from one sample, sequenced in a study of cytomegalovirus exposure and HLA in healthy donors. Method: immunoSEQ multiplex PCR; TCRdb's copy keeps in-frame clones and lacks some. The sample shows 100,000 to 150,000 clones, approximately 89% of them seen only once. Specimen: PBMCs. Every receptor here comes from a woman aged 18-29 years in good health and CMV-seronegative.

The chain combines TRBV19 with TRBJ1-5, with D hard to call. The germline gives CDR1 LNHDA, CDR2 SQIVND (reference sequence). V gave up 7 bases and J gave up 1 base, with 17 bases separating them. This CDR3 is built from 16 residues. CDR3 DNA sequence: TGTGCCAGTAAGGTCCCCTTAGGAGGCAGCAATCAGCCCCAGCATTTT. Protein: CASKVPLGGSNQPQHF.

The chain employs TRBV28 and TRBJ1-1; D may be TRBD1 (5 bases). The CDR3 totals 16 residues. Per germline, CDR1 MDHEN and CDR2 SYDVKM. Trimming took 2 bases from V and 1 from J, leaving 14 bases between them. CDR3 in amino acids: CASSLGTGVSNTEAFF. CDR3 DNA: TGTGCCAGCAGTTTAGGGACGGGAGTGTCGAACACTGAAGCTTTCTTT.

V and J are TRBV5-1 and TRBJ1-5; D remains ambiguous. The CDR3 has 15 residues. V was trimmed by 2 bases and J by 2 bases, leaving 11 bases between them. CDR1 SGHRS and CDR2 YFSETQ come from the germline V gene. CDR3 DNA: TGCGCCAGCAGCTTACGACTCTCTGGCAATCAGCCCCAGCATTTT. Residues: CASSLRLSGNQPQHF.

The CDR3 DNA sequence: TGCGCCAGCAGCTTGGAGACCCGGACTAGCGGGCCTGCGACCCAGTACTTC. Translation: CASSLETRTSGPATQYF. The genes are TRBV5-1 and TRBJ2-5, with TRBD2 identical over 11 bases. CDR1 and CDR2 (germline): SGHRS, YFSETQ. The J segment lost 7 bases and the V segment lost 0 bases, leaving 11 bases of the junction unmatched. This CDR3 is 17 amino acids long.

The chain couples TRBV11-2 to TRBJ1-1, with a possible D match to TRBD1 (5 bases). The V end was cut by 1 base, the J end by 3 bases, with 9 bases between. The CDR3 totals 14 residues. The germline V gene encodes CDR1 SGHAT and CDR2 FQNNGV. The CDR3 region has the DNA TGTGCCAGCAGCTTAGGGGGAGGGGACACTGAAGCTTTCTTT. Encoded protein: CASSLGGGDTEAFF.

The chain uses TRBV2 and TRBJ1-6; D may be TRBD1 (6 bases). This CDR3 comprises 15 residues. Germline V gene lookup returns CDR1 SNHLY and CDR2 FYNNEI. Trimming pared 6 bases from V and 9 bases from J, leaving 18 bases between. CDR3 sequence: CASRKQGGVLSPLHF. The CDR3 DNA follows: TGTGCCAGCAGAAAACAGGGTGGGGTACTTTCACCCCTCCACTTT.

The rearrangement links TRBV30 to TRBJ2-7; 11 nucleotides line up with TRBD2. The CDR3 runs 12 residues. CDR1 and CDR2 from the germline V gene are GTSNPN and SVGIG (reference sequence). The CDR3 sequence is CAEETSGAQQYF. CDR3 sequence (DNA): TGTGCAGAAGAGACTAGCGGGGCCCAGCAGTACTTC.

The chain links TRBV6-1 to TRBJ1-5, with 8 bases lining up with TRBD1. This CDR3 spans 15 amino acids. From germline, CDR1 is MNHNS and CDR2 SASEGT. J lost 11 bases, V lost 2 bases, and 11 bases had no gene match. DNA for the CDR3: TGTGCCAGCAGTGAACCGGGACAGGTCCCCTCAGCCCAGCATTTT. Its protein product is CASSEPGQVPSAQHF.

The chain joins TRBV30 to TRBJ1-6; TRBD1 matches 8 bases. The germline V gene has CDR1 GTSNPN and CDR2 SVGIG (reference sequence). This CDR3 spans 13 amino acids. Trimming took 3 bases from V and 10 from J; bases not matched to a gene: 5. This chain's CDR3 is CAWREQGESPLHF. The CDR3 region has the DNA TGTGCCTGGAGGGAACAGGGGGAATCACCCCTCCACTTT.

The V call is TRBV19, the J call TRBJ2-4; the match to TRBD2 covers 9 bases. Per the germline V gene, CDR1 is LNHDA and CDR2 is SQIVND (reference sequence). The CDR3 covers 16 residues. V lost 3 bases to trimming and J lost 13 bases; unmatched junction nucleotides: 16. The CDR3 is CASSMKKREVVPNQYF. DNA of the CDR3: TGTGCCAGTAGTATGAAAAAGCGGGAGGTTGTTCCCAACCAGTACTTC. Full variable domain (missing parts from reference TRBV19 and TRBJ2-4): DGGITQSPKYLFRKEGQNVTLSCEQNLNHDAMYWYRQDPGQGLRLIYYSQIVNDFQKGDIAEGYSVSREKKESFPLTVTSAQKNPTAFYLCASSMKKREVVPNQYFGAGTRLSVL.

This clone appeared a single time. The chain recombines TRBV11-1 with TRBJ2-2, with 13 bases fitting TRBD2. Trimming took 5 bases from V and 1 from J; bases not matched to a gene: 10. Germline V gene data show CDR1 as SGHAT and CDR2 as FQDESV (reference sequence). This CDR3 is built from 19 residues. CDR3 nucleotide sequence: TGTGCCAGCAGCACAAACCCGGGACTAGCGGGGATGAACACCGGGGAGCTGTTTTTT. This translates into CASSTNPGLAGMNTGELFF.

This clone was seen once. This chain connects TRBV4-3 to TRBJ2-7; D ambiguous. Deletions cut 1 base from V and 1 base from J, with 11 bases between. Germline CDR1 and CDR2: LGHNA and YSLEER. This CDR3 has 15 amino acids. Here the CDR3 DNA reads TGCGCCAGCAGCCAAGGCCTAAGAGAGTCCTACGAGCAGTACTTC. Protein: CASSQGLRESYEQYF.

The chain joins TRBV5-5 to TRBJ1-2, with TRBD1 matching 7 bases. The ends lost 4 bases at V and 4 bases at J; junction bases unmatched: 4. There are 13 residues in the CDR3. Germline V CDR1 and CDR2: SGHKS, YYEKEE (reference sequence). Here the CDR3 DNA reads TGTGCCAGCAGCGTATCAGGGGGCTATGGCTACACCTTC. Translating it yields CASSVSGGYGYTF.

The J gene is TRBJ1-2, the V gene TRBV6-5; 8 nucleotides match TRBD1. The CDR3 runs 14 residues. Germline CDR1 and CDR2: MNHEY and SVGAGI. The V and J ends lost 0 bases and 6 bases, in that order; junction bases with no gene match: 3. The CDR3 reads CASSYSDREDGYTF. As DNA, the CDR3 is TGTGCCAGCAGTTACTCGGACAGGGAGGATGGCTACACCTTC.

CDR3 amino acids: CATSRSVAINEQFF. As DNA, the CDR3 is TGTGCCACCTCTCGAAGCGTCGCAATCAATGAGCAGTTCTTC. The chain combines TRBV6-5 with TRBJ2-1; D is undetermined. CDR3 length: 14 residues. CDR1 and CDR2 from the germline V gene are MNHEY and SVGAGI. V was pared by 10 bases and J by 6 bases, with 19 bases between.

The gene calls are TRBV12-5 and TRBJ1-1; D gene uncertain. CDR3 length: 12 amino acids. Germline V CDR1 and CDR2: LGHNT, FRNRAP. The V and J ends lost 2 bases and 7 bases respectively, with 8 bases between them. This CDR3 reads CASGLFADEAFF. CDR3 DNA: TGTGCTAGTGGTTTGTTCGCGGATGAAGCTTTCTTT.

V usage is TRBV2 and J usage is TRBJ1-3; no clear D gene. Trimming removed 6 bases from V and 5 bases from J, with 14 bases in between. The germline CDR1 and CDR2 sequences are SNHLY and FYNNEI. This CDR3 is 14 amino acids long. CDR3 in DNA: TGTGCCAGCAGCCACCCGGGATACCGAAACACCATATATTTT. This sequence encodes CASSHPGYRNTIYF.

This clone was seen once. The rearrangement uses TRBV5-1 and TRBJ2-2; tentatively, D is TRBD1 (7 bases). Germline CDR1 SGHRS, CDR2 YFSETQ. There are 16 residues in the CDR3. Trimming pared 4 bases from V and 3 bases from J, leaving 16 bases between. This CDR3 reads CASSPRTGGDTGELFF. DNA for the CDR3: TGCGCCAGCAGCCCACGGACAGGAGGGGACACCGGGGAGCTGTTTTTT.

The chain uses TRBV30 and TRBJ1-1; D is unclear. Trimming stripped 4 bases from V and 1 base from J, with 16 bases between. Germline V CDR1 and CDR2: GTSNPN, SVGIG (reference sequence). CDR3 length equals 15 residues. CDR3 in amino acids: CAWIPTLSRNTEAFF. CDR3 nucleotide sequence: TGTGCCTGGATCCCCACCCTTAGTAGGAACACTGAAGCTTTCTTT.

The CDR3 region is CASSYFGDQPQHF. The CDR3 DNA is TGTGCCAGCAGTTATTTCGGGGATCAGCCCCAGCATTTT. This chain connects TRBV6-5 to TRBJ1-5; D is uncertain. V was clipped by 3 bases and J by 5 bases, with 8 bases between them. The CDR3 sequence is 13 residues long. Germline CDR1 and CDR2: MNHEY and SVGAGI.

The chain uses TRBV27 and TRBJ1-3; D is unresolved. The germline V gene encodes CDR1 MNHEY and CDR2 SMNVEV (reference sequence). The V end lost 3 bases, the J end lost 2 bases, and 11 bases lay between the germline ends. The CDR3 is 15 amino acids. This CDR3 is CASSLIGGAGNTIYF. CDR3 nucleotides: TGTGCCAGCAGTTTGATCGGCGGGGCTGGAAACACCATATATTTT.

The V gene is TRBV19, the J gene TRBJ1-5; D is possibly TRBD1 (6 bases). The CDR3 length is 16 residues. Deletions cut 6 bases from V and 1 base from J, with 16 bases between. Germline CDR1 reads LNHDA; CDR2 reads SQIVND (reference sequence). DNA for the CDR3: TGTGCCAGTAGCGCAACCGGGGGGGCGAGCAATCAGCCCCAGCATTTT. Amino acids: CASSATGGASNQPQHF.

CDR3 amino acids: CASIQMGTYSYEQYV. The CDR3 nucleotides are TGTGCCAGCATCCAAATGGGGACTTATTCCTACGAGCAGTACGTC. The chain links TRBV21-1 to TRBJ2-7; the table assigns TRBD2, which was not confirmed against the DNA. TRBV21-1 is described as a pseudogene. The CDR3 sequence is 15 residues long.

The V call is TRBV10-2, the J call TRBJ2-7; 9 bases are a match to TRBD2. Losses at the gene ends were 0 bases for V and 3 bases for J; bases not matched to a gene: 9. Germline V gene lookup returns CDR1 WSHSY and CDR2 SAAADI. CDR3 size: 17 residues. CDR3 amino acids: CASSESNWGTSRYEQYF. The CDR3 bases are TGCGCCAGCAGTGAGTCGAATTGGGGGACTAGCCGCTACGAGCAGTACTTC.

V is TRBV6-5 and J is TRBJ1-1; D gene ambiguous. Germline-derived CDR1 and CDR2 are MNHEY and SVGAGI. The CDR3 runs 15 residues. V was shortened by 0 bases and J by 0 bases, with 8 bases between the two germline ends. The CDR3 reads CASSYSGPMNTEAFF. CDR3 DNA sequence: TGTGCCAGCAGTTACTCGGGCCCAATGAACACTGAAGCTTTCTTT.

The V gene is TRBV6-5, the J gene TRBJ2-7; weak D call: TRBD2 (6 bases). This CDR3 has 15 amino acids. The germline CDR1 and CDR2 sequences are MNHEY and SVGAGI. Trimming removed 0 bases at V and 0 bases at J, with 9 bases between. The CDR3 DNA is TGTGCCAGCAGTTACTCGAGCGGGTCCTCCTACGAGCAGTACTTC. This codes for CASSYSSGSSYEQYF.

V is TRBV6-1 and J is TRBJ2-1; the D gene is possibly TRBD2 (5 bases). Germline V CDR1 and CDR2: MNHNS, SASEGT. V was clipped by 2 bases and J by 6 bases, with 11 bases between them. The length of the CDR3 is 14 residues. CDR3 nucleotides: TGTGCCAGCAGTGAAAGGGAGACGGGCAATGAGCAGTTCTTC. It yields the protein CASSERETGNEQFF.

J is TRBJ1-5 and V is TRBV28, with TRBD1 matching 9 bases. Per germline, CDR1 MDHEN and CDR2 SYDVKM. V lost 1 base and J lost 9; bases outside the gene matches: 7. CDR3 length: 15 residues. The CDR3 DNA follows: TGTGCCAGCAGTTTATCTTCACAGGGGGCACGGCCCCAGCATTTT. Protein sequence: CASSLSSQGARPQHF. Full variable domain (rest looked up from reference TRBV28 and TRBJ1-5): DVKVTQSSRYLVKRTGEKVFLECVQDMDHENMFWYRQDPGLGLRLIYFSYDVKMKEKGDIPEGYSVSREKKERFSLILESASTNQTSMYLCASSLSSQGARPQHFGDGTRLSIL.